This TCR beta chain came from a study of cytomegalovirus exposure and HLA in healthy donors. The PCR contained 60 Vbeta and 13 Jbeta primers. Sequencing used immunoSEQ multiplex PCR; TCRdb keeps in-frame clones, though not all of them. This table has about 170,000 clones, approximately 70% appearing once. General study points: Certain indistinguishable V segments, among them TRBV6-2 and TRBV6-3, were excluded.

The CDR3 has 13 residues. Germline V gene lookup returns CDR1 GTSNPN and CDR2 SVGIG (reference sequence). Trimming cost V 3 bases and J 0 bases, with 6 bases left between them. With respect to this clone: Its matching antigen is unknown.

The genes are TRBV30 and TRBJ1-3; D ambiguous. This clonotype was obtained from a woman between 18 and 29 years old in good health and CMV-seropositive. Sequenced input: PBMCs. Written as DNA, the CDR3 is TGTGCCTGGAGCCCCCTCTCTGGAAACACCATATATTTT. Translating it yields CAWSPLSGNTIYF. Drawing the rest from reference TRBV30 and TRBJ1-3, the complete variable domain is SQTIHQWPATLVQPVGSPLSLECTVEGTSNPNLYWYRQAAGRGLQLLFYSVGIGQISSEVPQNLSASRPQDRQFILSSKKLLLSDSGFYLCAWSPLSGNTIYFGEGSWLTVV.